The following is a T cell receptor beta chain sequence with its context. Per the germline V gene, CDR1 is LNHDA and CDR2 is SQIVND (reference sequence). Trimming took off 1 base at V and 7 bases at J, with 11 bases between the two ends. The CDR3 has 14 residues. The repertoire was sequenced with immunoSEQ multiplex PCR; TCRdb's copy has only in-frame clones and lacks some. The repertoire has 84,000 or so clones, about 94% of them found once; the top ten carry 2% to 3%. The sample originates from a study of T cell changes during pregnancy in multiple sclerosis. This rearrangement joins TRBV19 to TRBJ2-1; tentative D call: TRBD2 (6 bases). Sample: peripheral blood, taken in the third trimester of pregnancy. This receptor was obtained from a female donor with multiple sclerosis, enrolled in a pregnancy study. This chain's CDR3 is CASSIAGVSNEQFF. The CDR3 nucleotides are TGTGCCAGTAGTATAGCGGGGGTATCAAATGAGCAGTTCTTC. The full variable domain, in which reference TRBV19 and TRBJ2-1 provide the parts outside the CDR3, is DGGITQSPKYLFRKEGQNVTLSCEQNLNHDAMYWYRQDPGQGLRLIYYSQIVNDFQKGDIAEGYSVSREKKESFPLTVTSAQKNPTAFYLCASSIAGVSNEQFFGPGTRLTVL.